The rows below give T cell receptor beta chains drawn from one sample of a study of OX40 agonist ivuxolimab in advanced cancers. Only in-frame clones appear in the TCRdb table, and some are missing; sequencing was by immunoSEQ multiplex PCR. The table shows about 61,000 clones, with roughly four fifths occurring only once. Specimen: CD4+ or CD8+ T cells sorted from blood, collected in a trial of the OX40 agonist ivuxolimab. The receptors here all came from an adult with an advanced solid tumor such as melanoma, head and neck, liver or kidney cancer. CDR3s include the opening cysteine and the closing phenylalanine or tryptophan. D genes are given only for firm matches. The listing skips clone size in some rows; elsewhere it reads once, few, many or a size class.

TGTGCCAGCAGCCTTTTATCCCACCAGGGTTTCTCCTACGAGCAGTACTTC CASSLLSHQGFSYEQYF TRBV5-8 . once TRBJ2-7
TGTGCCAGCAGTATCTCCCTGACAGGGGTGACTGAAGCTTTCTTT CASSISLTGVTEAFF TRBV6-6 TRBD1 . TRBJ1-1
TGTGCCAGCAGCGGACTAGCGGGGAACACAGATACGCAGTATTTT CASSGLAGNTDTQYF TRBV6-6 TRBD2 . TRBJ2-3
TGTGCCAGCAGCTTAACAGGGGGCAGCGGGGAGCTGTTTTTT CASSLTGGSGELFF TRBV11-3 TRBD1 few TRBJ2-2
TGTGCCAGCAGCGTCGATAGCGGCTACGAGCAGTACTTC CASSVDSGYEQYF TRBV9 . . TRBJ2-7
TGTGCCAGCAGCTCAGGACAGGGGGCAAACATTCAGTACTTC CASSSGQGANIQYF TRBV7-3 TRBD1 . TRBJ2-4
TGTGCCAGCAGCTTAACTAAGGGGGCCGAGCAGTACTTC CASSLTKGAEQYF TRBV7-9 TRBD1 . TRBJ2-7
TGTGCCAGCATTCGGTACAATGAGCAGTTCTTC CASIRYNEQFF TRBV28 . once TRBJ2-1
TGCGCCAGCAGCTTGTCGGGACTAGCGGGGGTCGAGCAGTACTTC CASSLSGLAGVEQYF TRBV5-1 TRBD2 . TRBJ2-7
TGCGCCAGCAGCTTAAGATTTCTAGCGGGGAATGTTTTAGATACGCAGTATTTT CASSLRFLAGNVLDTQYF TRBV5-1 TRBD2 once TRBJ2-3
TGTGCCATCAGTGCGGGACTAGCGACCTACGAGCAGTACTTC CAISAGLATYEQYF TRBV10-3 TRBD2 . TRBJ2-7
TGTGCTAGCAGCGCACGGGGGGGATCGTACCAAGAGACCCAGTACTTC CASSARGGSYQETQYF TRBV7-7 TRBD2 . TRBJ2-5
TGTGCCAGCAGTTACCGCGGGGGAGCAGTAGGAGATACGCAGTATTTT CASSYRGGAVGDTQYF TRBV2 TRBD2 . TRBJ2-3
TGCGCCAGCAGCCCAGAGCGGGGGGCCCCCAATGAGCAGTTCTTC CASSPERGAPNEQFF TRBV4-3 TRBD2 . TRBJ2-1
TGTGCCAGCAGCAACCCCACCGGAGGGCACGGCTACACCTTC CASSNPTGGHGYTF TRBV7-2 . once TRBJ1-2
TGTGCCAGCAGCTTAGTGACAGGGGGCAATCAGCCCCAGCATTTT CASSLVTGGNQPQHF TRBV7-2 TRBD1 . TRBJ1-5
TGTGCCAGCAGTCCGACGATCGGACAGGGCGGTGGCTACACCTTC CASSPTIGQGGGYTF TRBV28 TRBD1 . TRBJ1-2
TGCAGCGTTGAGGGTCCCTTTTCGGGAAAACTGTTTTTT CSVEGPFSGKLFF TRBV29-1 . once TRBJ1-4
TGTGCCACAGGGGGGCAGTGGAAACTGTTTTTT CATGGQWKLFF TRBV6-5 TRBD1 . TRBJ1-4
TGTGCCAGCAGTTTAGCCGGGACAGGGTTTGGAAACACCATATATTTT CASSLAGTGFGNTIYF TRBV28 TRBD1 . TRBJ1-3
TGTGCCAGCAGCTCAGGCGGGGGATTCTCCTACGAGCAGTACTTC CASSSGGGFSYEQYF TRBV11-3 TRBD2 . TRBJ2-7
TGTGCCAGCAGTACGACGTACACTGAAGCTTTCTTT CASSTTYTEAFF TRBV28 . . TRBJ1-1
TGTGCCAGCAGCCCCGGGACACCATTCAAAGGCTACACCTTC CASSPGTPFKGYTF TRBV7-2 . . TRBJ1-2
TGTGCCAGTAGTGCAGAGAGGGAGCTGTTTTTT CASSAERELFF TRBV19 . . TRBJ2-2
TGTGCCAGCAGCTTAACGCTGAGGACAGGGCAGTACTTC CASSLTLRTGQYF TRBV7-3 TRBD1 . TRBJ2-7
TGTGCCAGCAGCCCGGGTGGGTACCGTGGAAACACCATATATTTT CASSPGGYRGNTIYF TRBV7-9 . . TRBJ1-3
TGTGCCAGCAGCCCCCGGGCAGGGGGGTCCTACGAGCAGTACTTC CASSPRAGGSYEQYF TRBV11-3 . . TRBJ2-7
TGTGCTAGTGACCGACAGGGTTGCGAGCAGTACTTC CASDRQGCEQYF TRBV12-5 TRBD1 . TRBJ2-7
TGTGCCAGCGGATCCTGGGAAAGAGAGACCCAGTACTTC CASGSWERETQYF TRBV2 . . TRBJ2-5
TGTGCCAGCAGCACCGGGACTAACACTGAAGCTTTCTTT CASSTGTNTEAFF TRBV6-1 . many TRBJ1-1
TGCGCCAGCAGCCACGGCAGCGCGGCAGGGTGGTCTGGGGCCAACGTCCTGACTTTC CASSHGSAAGWSGANVLTF TRBV5-1 . . TRBJ2-6
TGCAGCGTTGCGGTCAGGGGGCGGGAGACCCAGTACTTC CSVAVRGRETQYF TRBV29-1 TRBD1 . TRBJ2-5
TGTGCCAGCAGTTCTACTTCCAGGACAGACACTACCGGGGAGCTGTTTTTT CASSSTSRTDTTGELFF TRBV7-2 . once TRBJ2-2
TGTGCTAGTGGTCCCGGACAGGGCAGCACAGATACGCAGTATTTT CASGPGQGSTDTQYF TRBV12-5 TRBD1 . TRBJ2-3
TGCAGCGTTGAAGGGGGCCGGGGGTTCCAAGAGACCCAGTACTTC CSVEGGRGFQETQYF TRBV29-1 . . TRBJ2-5
TGTGCCAGCAGTGTCCTACAAACCGGGGAGCTGTTTTTT CASSVLQTGELFF TRBV2 . . TRBJ2-2
TGTGCCAGCAGCCCCGGGGACAGGACCTACGAGCAGTACTTC CASSPGDRTYEQYF TRBV11-1 TRBD1 . TRBJ2-7
TGTGCCAGCAGTGGGGACAGGGGAGGAGGTGGCTACACCTTC CASSGDRGGGGYTF TRBV2 TRBD1 . TRBJ1-2
TGTGCCAGCAGCTTATACACCTATAATTCACCCCTCCACTTT CASSLYTYNSPLHF TRBV5-8 . . TRBJ1-6
TGTGCCAGCAGCTTCTCCAGGGAAGAGACCCAGTACTTC CASSFSREETQYF TRBV7-9 . . TRBJ2-5
TGTGCCAGCAGTTCTCCCGGGACAGGGGTCCACGAGCAGTACTTC CASSSPGTGVHEQYF TRBV28 TRBD1 . TRBJ2-7
TGTGCCAGCAGCTTGGGAGGGACTAGCGGGGGGGATGAGCAGTTCTTC CASSLGGTSGGDEQFF TRBV7-9 TRBD2 . TRBJ2-1
TGTGCCAGCAGCTTAAGTCCGGGGGCCTCCTACAATGAGCAGTTCTTC CASSLSPGASYNEQFF TRBV7-2 . . TRBJ2-1
TGTGCCAGCACCACCCTACAGCGAGCCCTCCACTTT CASTTLQRALHF TRBV28 . few TRBJ1-6
TGTGCCAGCAGCTTACAGGGGGCTCGTGACATATATTTT CASSLQGARDIYF TRBV5-6 TRBD1 . TRBJ1-3
TGTGCCAGCAGCGATAGGGGGGGAGGTCAGCCCCAGCATTTT CASSDRGGGQPQHF TRBV5-6 . once TRBJ1-5
TGTGCCAGCAGACAGACAGGGTCAAGCTATGGCTACACCTTC CASRQTGSSYGYTF TRBV7-9 TRBD1 . TRBJ1-2
TGTGCCAGCTCACCGGGGAAAGCAACTAATGAAAAACTGTTTTTT CASSPGKATNEKLFF TRBV18 . . TRBJ1-4